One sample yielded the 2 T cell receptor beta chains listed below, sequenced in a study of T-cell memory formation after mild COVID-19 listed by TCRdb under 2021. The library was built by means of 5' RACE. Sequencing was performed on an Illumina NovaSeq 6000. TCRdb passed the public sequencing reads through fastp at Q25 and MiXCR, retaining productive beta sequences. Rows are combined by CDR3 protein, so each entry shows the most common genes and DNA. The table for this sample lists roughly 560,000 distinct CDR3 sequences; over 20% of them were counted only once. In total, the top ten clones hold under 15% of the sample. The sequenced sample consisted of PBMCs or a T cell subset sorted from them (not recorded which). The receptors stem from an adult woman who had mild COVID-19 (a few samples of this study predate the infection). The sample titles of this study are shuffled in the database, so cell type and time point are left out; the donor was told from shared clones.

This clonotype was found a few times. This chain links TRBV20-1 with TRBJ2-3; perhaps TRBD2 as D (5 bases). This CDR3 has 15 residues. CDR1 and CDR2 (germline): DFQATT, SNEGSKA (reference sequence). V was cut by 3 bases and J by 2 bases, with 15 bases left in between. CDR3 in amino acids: CSASDREVLTDTQYF. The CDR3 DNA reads TGCAGTGCTAGTGATCGGGAAGTACTCACAGATACGCAGTATTTT.

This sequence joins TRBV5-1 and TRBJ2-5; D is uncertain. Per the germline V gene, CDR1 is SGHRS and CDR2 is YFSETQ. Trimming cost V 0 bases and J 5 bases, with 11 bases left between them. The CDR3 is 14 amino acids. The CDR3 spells CASSLAVSGETQYF. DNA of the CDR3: TGCGCCAGCAGCTTGGCGGTTTCCGGGGAGACCCAGTACTTC. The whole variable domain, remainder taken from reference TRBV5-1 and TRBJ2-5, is KAGVTQTPRYLIKTRGQQVTLSCSPISGHRSVSWYQQTPGQGLQFLFEYFSETQRNKGNFPGRFSGRQFSNSRSEMNVSTLELGDSALYLCASSLAVSGETQYFGPGTRLLVL.